Shown below are 30 T cell receptor beta chains from a single sample sequenced in a study of T-cell reconstitution after alpha-beta-depleted transplantation in children. Unique molecular identifiers tagged the TCRbeta library. TCRdb reprocessed the PCR reads via MiXCR and lists one record per CDR3 protein. The sample has hundreds of thousands of distinct CDR3 sequences, approximately 14% seen once; the top ten hold about 0.79%. The source was PBMCs, collected before TCRalphabeta/CD19-depleted stem cell transplant. The receptors come from a girl aged 2 to 10 with congenital amegakaryocytic thrombocytopenia, due to receive a stem cell transplant.

This clonotype occurred a few times. The chain has TRBV12-3 or TRBV12-4 and TRBJ1-5; D unresolved. V lost 4 bases to trimming and J lost 6 bases, with 7 bases between them. The CDR3 is 12 residues long. The CDR3 nucleotides are TGTGCCAGCAGTTCCCGACTTCAGCCCCAGCATTTT. Encoded protein: CASSSRLQPQHF.

Ten or more counts support this clonotype. The chain has TRBV7-2 and TRBJ2-1, with D perhaps matching TRBD1 (5 bases). Germline assignment: CDR1 SGHTA and CDR2 FQGNSA. The CDR3 sequence is 15 residues long. Trimming took 2 bases from V and 2 from J, leaving 10 bases between them. CDR3 sequence: CASSLQGQPYNEQFF. The CDR3 region has the DNA TGTGCCAGCAGCTTACAGGGTCAGCCCTACAATGAGCAGTTCTTC.

The chain employs TRBV7-6 and TRBJ1-2; no clear D. CDR1 SGHVS and CDR2 FNYEAQ come from the germline V gene. V lost 2 bases and J lost 5, with 9 bases in between. This CDR3 has 13 residues. This CDR3 is CASSLIPEYGYTF. CDR3 bases: TGTGCCAGCAGCTTAATCCCCGAGTATGGCTACACCTTC.

This clonotype was observed at least ten times. The V gene is TRBV6-5, the J gene TRBJ2-4, with D possibly TRBD2 on 5 matching bases. CDR3 length: 15 amino acids. Germline CDR1 reads MNHEY; CDR2 reads SVGAGI. V lost 2 bases to trimming and J lost 0 bases, with 8 bases between them. The CDR3 nucleotides read TGTGCCAGCAGTTACCGCGGGCAAGCCAAAAACATTCAGTACTTC. This codes for CASSYRGQAKNIQYF.

Concerning this clonotype: This may stem from a read error, because a much larger clone lies one nucleotide away. The chain links TRBV29-1 to TRBJ1-2; tentatively, D is TRBD1 (6 bases). Deletions cut 3 bases from V and 5 bases from J, with 13 bases between. CDR1 is SQVTM, CDR2 ANQGSEA, per germline. The CDR3 is 13 amino acids. CDR3: CSVESAGAYGYTF. In DNA form, the CDR3 reads TGCAGCGTTGAGTCGGCAGGGGCATATGGCTACACCTTC.

The chain combines TRBV20-1 with TRBJ2-2, with D unresolved. The CDR3 runs 14 residues. Germline V gives CDR1 DFQATT, CDR2 SNEGSKA (reference sequence). Trimming shortened V by 0 bases and J by 3 bases, and 8 bases separated the two germline ends. The CDR3 protein is CSAREGMYTGELFF. CDR3 in DNA: TGCAGTGCTAGAGAGGGGATGTACACCGGGGAGCTGTTTTTT.

This clonotype was picked up many times. The chain joins TRBV11-2 to TRBJ2-3, with unresolved D. This CDR3 region has 15 residues. CDR1 SGHAT and CDR2 FQNNGV come from the germline V gene. Trimming pared 1 base from V and 1 base from J, leaving 9 bases between. CDR3: CASSLVLSGTDTQYF. The DNA for the CDR3 is TGTGCCAGCAGCTTAGTCCTGTCGGGCACAGATACGCAGTATTTT.

This clonotype was detected many times. V gene TRBV20-1 combines with J gene TRBJ2-1; D unresolved. The CDR3 is made up of 12 amino acids. V was cut by 6 bases and J by 9 bases, with 15 bases left in between. The germline CDR1 and CDR2 sequences are DFQATT and SNEGSKA (reference sequence). The CDR3 here is CSAGLGSGEQFF. CDR3 in DNA: TGCAGTGCCGGCCTGGGTTCGGGTGAGCAGTTCTTC.

This clonotype was recorded many times. This sequence joins TRBV2 and TRBJ1-5; D is uncertain. V was shortened by 3 bases and J by 4 bases, with 7 bases between the two germline ends. The CDR3 is made up of 13 amino acids. CDR1 and CDR2 from the germline V gene are SNHLY and FYNNEI. The CDR3 coding sequence is TGTGCCAGCAGTGATCGGGAGAATCAGCCCCAGCATTTT. Its protein product is CASSDRENQPQHF. The full variable domain, its missing parts supplied by reference TRBV2 and TRBJ1-5, is EPEVTQTPSHQVTQMGQEVILRCVPISNHLYFYWYRQILGQKVEFLVSFYNNEISEKSEIFDDQFSVERPDGSNFTLKIRSTKLEDSAMYFCASSDRENQPQHFGDGTRLSIL.

Here the CDR3 DNA reads TGTGCCAGCCGCGGGGGAGGGGAAGAGACCCAGTACTTC. The encoded protein is CASRGGGEETQYF. The V call is TRBV6-6, the J call TRBJ2-5, with 7 bases aligning to TRBD2. From germline, CDR1 is MNHNY and CDR2 SVGAGI (reference sequence). This CDR3 region has 13 residues. V lost 8 bases to trimming and J lost 3 bases; unmatched junction nucleotides: 6.

The table lists this clonotype with a few counts. The V call is TRBV7-7, the J call TRBJ2-5, with 12 bases aligning to TRBD2. The CDR3 has 16 amino acids. The V gene end was trimmed by 5 bases and the J gene end by 5 bases; junction bases not matched to a gene: 9. Germline CDR1 SSHAT, CDR2 FNYEAQ (reference sequence). CDR3 coding DNA: TGTGCCAGCAGCAACAGACTAGCGGGAGCGGAGGAGACCCAGTACTTC. This translates into CASSNRLAGAEETQYF.

The table lists this clonotype with many counts. J is TRBJ2-7 and V is TRBV29-1; D unclear. V was trimmed by 4 bases and J by 1 base, leaving 8 bases between them. Per germline, CDR1 SQVTM and CDR2 ANQGSEA. CDR3 length: 12 amino acids. The CDR3 sequence: CSVVLQSYEQYF. The CDR3 DNA reads TGCAGCGTTGTTTTACAGTCCTACGAGCAGTACTTC.

This clonotype was found many times. The chain carries TRBV12-3 or TRBV12-4 and TRBJ2-4; D remains ambiguous. This CDR3 region has 11 residues. The V end lost 5 bases, the J end lost 8 bases, and 7 bases lay between the germline ends. The CDR3: CASSPGYIQYF. As DNA, the CDR3 is TGTGCCAGCAGTCCCGGGTACATTCAGTACTTC.

This clonotype was counted a few times. The chain carries TRBV10-2 and TRBJ2-2, with D perhaps matching TRBD1 or TRBD2 (5 bases each). This CDR3 has 15 residues. CDR1 is WSHSY, CDR2 SAAADI, per germline. V was trimmed by 5 bases and J by 4 bases, leaving 14 bases between them. DNA for the CDR3: TGCGCCAGCAGTTTTTCAGGGCGGGTCACCGGGGAGCTGTTTTTT. Amino acids: CASSFSGRVTGELFF.

This clonotype has a handful of counts. The chain carries TRBV20-1 and TRBJ2-7, with 7 bases identical to TRBD2. The CDR3 sequence is 15 residues long. Germline CDR1 DFQATT, CDR2 SNEGSKA (reference sequence). With 0 bases clipped from V and 3 bases from J, the junction kept 8 bases outside the gene matches. CDR3 sequence reads: CSARDMGEGLYEQYF. The CDR3 nucleotides are TGCAGTGCTAGAGATATGGGGGAGGGCCTCTACGAGCAGTACTTC.

This clonotype was seen repeatedly, ten times or more. The chain has TRBV20-1 and TRBJ2-2; no firm D call. CDR1 DFQATT and CDR2 SNEGSKA come from the germline V gene (reference sequence). The ends were cut back, 3 bases at V and 2 bases at J, with 4 bases in the middle. The CDR3 consists of 12 residues. The CDR3 loop is CSARRNTGELFF. The CDR3 coding sequence is TGCAGTGCTAGGCGAAACACCGGGGAGCTGTTTTTT.

This clonotype came up many times. This chain uses TRBV20-1 with TRBJ2-7; D might be TRBD1 or TRBD2, each matching 6 bases. CDR1 is DFQATT, CDR2 SNEGSKA, per germline (reference sequence). This CDR3 is built from 15 residues. V lost 3 bases to trimming and J lost 5 bases, with 20 bases between them. The CDR3 DNA reads as TGCAGTGCTAGCCACCTCTGGAGGGGGAACGACGAGCAGTACTTC. It is translated as CSASHLWRGNDEQYF.

This clonotype came up a few times. The J gene is TRBJ2-3, the V gene TRBV5-1; D call uncertain. In germline, CDR1 is SGHRS, CDR2 YFSETQ. V was clipped by 0 bases and J by 4 bases, with 9 bases between them. This CDR3 contains 14 residues. The CDR3 coding sequence is TGCGCCAGCAGCTTGGAGGCAGTTCCAGATACGCAGTATTTT. Translated: CASSLEAVPDTQYF. The full variable domain, completed using reference TRBV5-1 and TRBJ2-3, is KAGVTQTPRYLIKTRGQQVTLSCSPISGHRSVSWYQQTPGQGLQFLFEYFSETQRNKGNFPGRFSGRQFSNSRSEMNVSTLELGDSALYLCASSLEAVPDTQYFGPGTRLTVL.

This clonotype showed up many times. The J gene is TRBJ2-1, the V gene TRBV18; 8 bases line up with TRBD1. V was clipped by 4 bases and J by 8 bases; unmatched bases: 13. The CDR3 extends over 16 amino acids. Germline lookup yields CDR1 KGHSH and CDR2 LQKENI. CDR3 nucleotide sequence: TGTGCCAGCTCACGGACAGGGCACAGGCCAGTGGATGAGCAGTTCTTC. It encodes CASSRTGHRPVDEQFF. Full variable domain (outside the CDR3, taken from reference TRBV18 and TRBJ2-1): NAGVMQNPRHLVRRRGQEARLRCSPMKGHSHVYWYRQLPEEGLKFMVYLQKENIIDESGMPKERFSAEFPKEGPSILRIQQVVRGDSAAYFCASSRTGHRPVDEQFFGPGTRLTVL.

This clonotype has only a few counts. The chain carries TRBV6-5 and TRBJ2-1; a weak D match, TRBD2 (6 bases). Germline V gene lookup returns CDR1 MNHEY and CDR2 SVGAGI. The CDR3 covers 15 residues. V was clipped by 0 bases and J by 9 bases, with 15 bases between them. CDR3 in amino acids: CASSYSVGSRGEQFF. In DNA, the CDR3 is TGTGCCAGCAGTTACTCTGTCGGGAGTCGTGGTGAGCAGTTCTTC.

This clonotype occurred many times. The V gene is TRBV3-1, the J gene TRBJ2-7; tentatively, D is TRBD2 (5 bases). Per germline, CDR1 LGHDT and CDR2 YNNKEL (reference sequence). V was cut by 1 base and J by 3 bases, with 13 bases left in between. The CDR3 contains 15 residues. CDR3 coding DNA: TGTGCCAGCAGCCAAGGGAACGTGGGGAGCTACGAGCAGTACTTC. As protein: CASSQGNVGSYEQYF.

The chain couples TRBV6-5 to TRBJ2-1, with D uncertain. V dropped 2 bases and J dropped 7 bases, with 12 bases sitting between them. This CDR3 has 14 residues. Germline V lookup: CDR1 MNHEY, CDR2 SVGAGI. CDR3 amino acids: CASSYNIIPNEQFF. The CDR3 DNA follows: TGTGCCAGCAGTTACAACATTATCCCTAATGAGCAGTTCTTC.

This clonotype was detected many times. V gene TRBV20-1 combines with J gene TRBJ2-1; 12 bases line up with TRBD2. CDR1 and CDR2 (germline): DFQATT, SNEGSKA (reference sequence). CDR3 length: 14 residues. Trimming at V came to 6 bases and at J to 7 bases, leaving 7 bases not matched to a gene. The chain's CDR3 is CSATSGRTRNEQFF. The DNA of the CDR3 is TGCAGTGCCACTAGCGGGAGGACTAGAAATGAGCAGTTCTTC.

This clonotype was detected only a few times. This chain joins TRBV12-3 or TRBV12-4 and TRBJ2-5; D remains ambiguous. There are 11 residues in the CDR3. Deletions cut 5 bases from V and 5 bases from J, with 6 bases between. In DNA form, the CDR3 reads TGTGCCAGCAGTCATTCCGAGACCCAGTACTTC. It yields the protein CASSHSETQYF.

About this clonotype: A much more abundant neighbour one base away suggests this may be a read error. The chain joins TRBV25-1 to TRBJ1-3; D not resolved. The CDR3 sequence is 12 residues long. Germline loops: CDR1 MGHDK, CDR2 SYGVNS. The CDR3 is CASTQQGNAIYF. The CDR3 nucleotides read TGTGCCAGCACACAGCAAGGAAACGCCATATATTTT.

This clonotype showed up many times. The chain uses TRBV5-1 and TRBJ2-7; 9 positions agree with TRBD2. The CDR3 consists of 14 residues. V dropped 2 bases and J dropped 3; count of bases not matched to a gene: 3. Germline loops: CDR1 SGHRS, CDR2 YFSETQ. The CDR3: CASSFVAGDYEQYF. The CDR3 nucleotides are TGCGCCAGCAGCTTCGTAGCGGGAGACTACGAGCAGTACTTC. The whole variable domain, filled in from reference TRBV5-1 and TRBJ2-7, reads KAGVTQTPRYLIKTRGQQVTLSCSPISGHRSVSWYQQTPGQGLQFLFEYFSETQRNKGNFPGRFSGRQFSNSRSEMNVSTLELGDSALYLCASSFVAGDYEQYFGPGTRLTVT.

This clonotype showed up just a few times. The chain links TRBV10-3 to TRBJ2-2; TRBD1 aligns across 8 bases. Germline V CDR1 and CDR2: ENHRY, SYGVKD. Unmatched junction bases numbered 5, after V lost 4 bases and J lost 7 bases. The CDR3 is made up of 14 amino acids. CDR3 nucleotide sequence: TGTGCCATCAGTGGAAGCGGACAGGGCGGGGAGCTGTTTTTT. Translated: CAISGSGQGGELFF.

The chain employs TRBV20-1 and TRBJ2-5, with D possibly being TRBD1 (6 bases). From germline, CDR1 is DFQATT and CDR2 SNEGSKA (reference sequence). The CDR3 has 12 residues. The V gene lost 5 bases and the J gene lost 2 bases, with 9 bases spanning the gap. The CDR3: CSAWTAQETQYF. The CDR3 nucleotides read TGCAGTGCTTGGACAGCACAAGAGACCCAGTACTTC.

This clonotype was picked up a small number of times. This chain connects TRBV7-9 to TRBJ1-1; D unclear. V was cut by 5 bases and J by 1 base, with 11 bases left in between. This CDR3 is 14 amino acids long. In germline, CDR1 is SEHNR, CDR2 FQNEAQ (reference sequence). The CDR3 sequence is CASSLYDWNTEAFF. The CDR3 region has the DNA TGTGCCAGCAGCCTATACGACTGGAACACTGAAGCTTTCTTT.

V usage is TRBV12-3 or TRBV12-4 and J usage is TRBJ1-1; no reliable D call. V dropped 5 bases and J dropped 1 base, with 11 bases sitting between them. The CDR3 is 14 amino acids. The CDR3 here is CASSPGRPNTEAFF. The CDR3 bases are TGTGCCAGCAGTCCGGGCAGACCGAACACTGAAGCTTTCTTT.